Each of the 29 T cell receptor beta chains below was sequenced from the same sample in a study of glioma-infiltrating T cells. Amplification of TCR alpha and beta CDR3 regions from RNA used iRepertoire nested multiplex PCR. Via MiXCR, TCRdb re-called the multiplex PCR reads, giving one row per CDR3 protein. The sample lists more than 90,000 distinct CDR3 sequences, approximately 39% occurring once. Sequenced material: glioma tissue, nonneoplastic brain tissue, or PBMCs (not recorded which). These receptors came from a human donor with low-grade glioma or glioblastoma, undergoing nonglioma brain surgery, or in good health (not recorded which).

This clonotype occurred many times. The CDR3 spells CASSSPAGLTDTQYF. Written as DNA, the CDR3 is TGTGCCAGCAGCTCACCTGCGGGGCTCACAGATACGCAGTATTTT. The rearrangement uses TRBV7-9 and TRBJ2-3; D might be TRBD2 (6 bases). The CDR3 spans 15 residues. V was clipped by 4 bases and J by 2 bases, with 13 bases between them. Germline V lookup: CDR1 SEHNR, CDR2 FQNEAQ (reference sequence).

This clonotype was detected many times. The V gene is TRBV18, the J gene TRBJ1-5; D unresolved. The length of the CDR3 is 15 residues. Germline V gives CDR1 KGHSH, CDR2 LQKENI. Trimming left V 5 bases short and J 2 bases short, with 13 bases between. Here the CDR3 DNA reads TGTGCCAGCTCAGTCACACGGTTGGGCAATCAGCCCCAGCATTTT. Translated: CASSVTRLGNQPQHF. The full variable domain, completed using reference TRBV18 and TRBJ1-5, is NAGVMQNPRHLVRRRGQEARLRCSPMKGHSHVYWYRQLPEEGLKFMVYLQKENIIDESGMPKERFSAEFPKEGPSILRIQQVVRGDSAAYFCASSVTRLGNQPQHFGDGTRLSIL.

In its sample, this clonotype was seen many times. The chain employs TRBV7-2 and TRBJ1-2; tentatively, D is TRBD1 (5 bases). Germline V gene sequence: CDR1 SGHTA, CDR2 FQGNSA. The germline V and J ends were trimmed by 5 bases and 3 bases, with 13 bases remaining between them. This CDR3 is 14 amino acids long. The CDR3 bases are TGTGCCAGCAGCGCGGGGACGGGCCACTATGGCTACACCTTC. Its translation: CASSAGTGHYGYTF.

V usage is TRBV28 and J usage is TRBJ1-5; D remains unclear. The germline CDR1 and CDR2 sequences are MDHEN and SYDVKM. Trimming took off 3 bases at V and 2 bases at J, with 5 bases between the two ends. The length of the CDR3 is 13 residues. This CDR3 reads CASSLDCNQPQHF. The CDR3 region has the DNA TGTGCCAGCAGTTTGGACTGCAATCAGCCCCAGCATTTT.

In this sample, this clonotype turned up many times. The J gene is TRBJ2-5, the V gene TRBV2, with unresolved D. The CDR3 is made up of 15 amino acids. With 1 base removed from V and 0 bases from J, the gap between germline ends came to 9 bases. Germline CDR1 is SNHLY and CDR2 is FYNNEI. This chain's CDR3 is CASSEGRPYQETQYF. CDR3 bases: TGTGCCAGCAGTGAAGGACGGCCGTACCAAGAGACCCAGTACTTC.

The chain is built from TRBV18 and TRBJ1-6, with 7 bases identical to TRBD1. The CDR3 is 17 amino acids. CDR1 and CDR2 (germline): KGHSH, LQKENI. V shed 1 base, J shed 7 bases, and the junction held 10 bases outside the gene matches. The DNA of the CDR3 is TGTGCCAGCTCACCACTTCAAGCGGGACAGCGGAATTCACCCCTCCACTTT. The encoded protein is CASSPLQAGQRNSPLHF.

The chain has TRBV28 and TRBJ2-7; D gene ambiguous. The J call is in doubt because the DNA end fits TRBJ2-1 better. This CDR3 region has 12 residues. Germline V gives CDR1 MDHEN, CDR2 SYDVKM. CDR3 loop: CASKFTLNEQFF. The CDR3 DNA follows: TGTGCCAGCAAATTTACCCTCAATGAGCAGTTCTTC.

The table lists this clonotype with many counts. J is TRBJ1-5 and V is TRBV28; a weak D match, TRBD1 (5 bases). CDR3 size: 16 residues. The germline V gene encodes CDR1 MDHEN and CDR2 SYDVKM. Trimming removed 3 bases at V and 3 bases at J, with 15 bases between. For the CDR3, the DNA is TGTGCCAGCAGTTTTCGGGGCAGAGGTAACAATCAGCCCCAGCATTTT. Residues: CASSFRGRGNNQPQHF.

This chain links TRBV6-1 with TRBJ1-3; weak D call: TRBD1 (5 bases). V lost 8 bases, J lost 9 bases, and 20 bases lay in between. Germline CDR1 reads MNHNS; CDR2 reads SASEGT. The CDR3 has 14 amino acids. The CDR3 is CASGTGNSVSTIYF. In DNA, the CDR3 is TGTGCCAGCGGGACGGGGAATTCTGTAAGCACCATATATTTT.

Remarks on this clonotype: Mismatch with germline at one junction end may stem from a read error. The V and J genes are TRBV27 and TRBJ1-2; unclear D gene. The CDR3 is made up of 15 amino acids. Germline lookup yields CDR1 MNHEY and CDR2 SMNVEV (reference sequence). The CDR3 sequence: CAGSSTSEWVSGYTF. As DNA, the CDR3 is TGCGCCGGCAGTTCGACGAGCGAGTGGGTTAGTGGCTACACCTTC.

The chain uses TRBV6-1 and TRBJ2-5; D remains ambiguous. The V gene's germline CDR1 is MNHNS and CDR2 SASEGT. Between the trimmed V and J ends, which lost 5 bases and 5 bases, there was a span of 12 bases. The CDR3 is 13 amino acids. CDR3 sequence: CASSQRHRETQYF. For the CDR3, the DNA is TGTGCCAGCAGTCAGAGGCATAGGGAGACCCAGTACTTC.

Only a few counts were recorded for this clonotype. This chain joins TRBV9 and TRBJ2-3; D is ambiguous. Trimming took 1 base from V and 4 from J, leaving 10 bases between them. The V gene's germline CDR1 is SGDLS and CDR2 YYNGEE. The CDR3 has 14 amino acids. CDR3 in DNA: TGTGCCAGCAGCGTAAGGGTGTTCGCAGATACGCAGTATTTT. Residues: CASSVRVFADTQYF. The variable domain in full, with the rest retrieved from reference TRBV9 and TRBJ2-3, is DSGVTQTPKHLITATGQRVTLRCSPRSGDLSVYWYQQSLDQGLQFLIQYYNGEERAKGNILERFSAQQFPDLHSELNLSSLELGDSALYFCASSVRVFADTQYFGPGTRLTVL.

CDR3 bases: TGCAGTGCTAGAGAGCGACAGGGCAATCAGCCCCAGTATTTT. This codes for CSARERQGNQPQYF. The V and J genes are TRBV20-1 and TRBJ1-5; 7 bases align to TRBD1. The assigned J gene may be wrong: the sequence end matches TRBJ2-3 better. The length of the CDR3 is 14 residues. Per germline, CDR1 DFQATT and CDR2 SNEGSKA (reference sequence).

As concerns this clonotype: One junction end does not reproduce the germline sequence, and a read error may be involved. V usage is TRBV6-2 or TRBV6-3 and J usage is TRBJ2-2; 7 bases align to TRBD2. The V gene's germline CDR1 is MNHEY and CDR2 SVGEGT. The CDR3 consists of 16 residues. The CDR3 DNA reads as TGTGCCAGCAGACCGCATCAAGCGGGGAACACCGGTGAGCTGTTTTTT. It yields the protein CASRPHQAGNTGELFF.

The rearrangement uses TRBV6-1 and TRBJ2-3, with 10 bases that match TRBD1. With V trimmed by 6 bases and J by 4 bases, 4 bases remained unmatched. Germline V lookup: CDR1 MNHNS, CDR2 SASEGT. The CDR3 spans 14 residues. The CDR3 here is CASRTGQGADTQYF. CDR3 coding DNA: TGTGCCAGCAGGACAGGACAGGGGGCAGATACGCAGTATTTT.

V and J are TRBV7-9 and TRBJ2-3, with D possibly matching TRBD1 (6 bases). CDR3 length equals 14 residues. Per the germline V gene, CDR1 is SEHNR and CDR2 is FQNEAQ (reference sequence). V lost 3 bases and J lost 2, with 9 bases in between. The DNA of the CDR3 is TGTGCCAGCAGCTTCGGGACAAACACAGATACGCAGTATTTT. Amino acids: CASSFGTNTDTQYF. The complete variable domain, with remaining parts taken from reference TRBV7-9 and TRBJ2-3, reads DTGVSQNPRHKITKRGQNVTFRCDPISEHNRLYWYRQTLGQGPEFLTYFQNEAQLEKSRLLSDRFSAERPKGSFSTLEIQRTEQGDSAMYLCASSFGTNTDTQYFGPGTRLTVL.

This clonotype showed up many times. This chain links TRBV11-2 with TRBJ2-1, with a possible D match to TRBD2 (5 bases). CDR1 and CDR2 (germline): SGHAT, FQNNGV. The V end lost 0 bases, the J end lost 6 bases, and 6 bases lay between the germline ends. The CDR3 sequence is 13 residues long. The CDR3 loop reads CASSLERANEQFF. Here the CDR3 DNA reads TGTGCCAGCAGCTTAGAGAGGGCCAATGAGCAGTTCTTC.

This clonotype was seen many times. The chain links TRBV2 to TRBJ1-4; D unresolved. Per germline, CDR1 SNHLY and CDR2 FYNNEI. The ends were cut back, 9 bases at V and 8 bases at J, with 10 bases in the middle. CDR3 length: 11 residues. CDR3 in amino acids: CASKREEKLFF. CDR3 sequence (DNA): TGTGCCAGTAAGAGAGAGGAAAAACTGTTTTTT.

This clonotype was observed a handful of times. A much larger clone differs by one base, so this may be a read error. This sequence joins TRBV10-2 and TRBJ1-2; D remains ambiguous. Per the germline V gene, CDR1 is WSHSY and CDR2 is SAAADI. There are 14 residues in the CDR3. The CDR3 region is CASRGKRVGYGHTF. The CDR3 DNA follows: TGCGCCAGCAGGGGGAAGAGGGTCGGCTATGGCCACACCTTC.

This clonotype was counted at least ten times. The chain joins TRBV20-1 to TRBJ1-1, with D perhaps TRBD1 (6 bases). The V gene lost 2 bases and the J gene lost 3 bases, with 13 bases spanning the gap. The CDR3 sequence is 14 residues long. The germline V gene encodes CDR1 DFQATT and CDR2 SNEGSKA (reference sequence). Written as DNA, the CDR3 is TGCAGTGCTAGAAGACAGGCCAGGGACACTGAAGCTTTCTTT. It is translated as CSARRQARDTEAFF.

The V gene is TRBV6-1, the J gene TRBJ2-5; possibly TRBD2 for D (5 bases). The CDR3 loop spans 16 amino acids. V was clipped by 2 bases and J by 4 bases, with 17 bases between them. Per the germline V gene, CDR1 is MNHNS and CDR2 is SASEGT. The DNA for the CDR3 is TGTGCCAGCAGTGAAATAGGGAGTGCCCCCGCAGAGACCCAGTACTTC. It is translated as CASSEIGSAPAETQYF.

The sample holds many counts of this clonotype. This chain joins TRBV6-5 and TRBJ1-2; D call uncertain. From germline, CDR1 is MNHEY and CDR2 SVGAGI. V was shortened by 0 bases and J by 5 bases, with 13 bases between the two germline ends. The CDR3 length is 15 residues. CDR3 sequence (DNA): TGTGCCAGCAGTTACTCGATATATACAGAATATGGCTACACCTTC. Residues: CASSYSIYTEYGYTF.

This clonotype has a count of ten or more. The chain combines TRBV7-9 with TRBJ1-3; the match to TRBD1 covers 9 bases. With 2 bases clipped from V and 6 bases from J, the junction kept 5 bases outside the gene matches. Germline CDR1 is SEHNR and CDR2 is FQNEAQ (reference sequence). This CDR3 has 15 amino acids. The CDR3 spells CASSLRQGEENTIYF. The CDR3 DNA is TGTGCCAGCAGCTTACGACAGGGGGAGGAAAACACCATATATTTT.

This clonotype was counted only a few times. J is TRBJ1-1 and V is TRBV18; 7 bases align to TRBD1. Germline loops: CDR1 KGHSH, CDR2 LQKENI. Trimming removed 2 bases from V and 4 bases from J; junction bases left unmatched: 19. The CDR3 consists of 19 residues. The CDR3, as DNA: TGTGCCAGCTCACCATCCCTCTACTCACAGGGGCGGGTTTTCACTGAAGCTTTCTTT. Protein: CASSPSLYSQGRVFTEAFF.

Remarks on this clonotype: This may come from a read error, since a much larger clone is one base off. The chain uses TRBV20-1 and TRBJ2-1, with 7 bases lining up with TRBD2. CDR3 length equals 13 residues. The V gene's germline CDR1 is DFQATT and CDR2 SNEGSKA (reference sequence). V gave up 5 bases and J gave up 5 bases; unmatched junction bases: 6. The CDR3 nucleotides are TGCAGTGCTTCTAGCGGTTTACACAATGAGCAGTTCTTC. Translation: CSASSGLHNEQFF.

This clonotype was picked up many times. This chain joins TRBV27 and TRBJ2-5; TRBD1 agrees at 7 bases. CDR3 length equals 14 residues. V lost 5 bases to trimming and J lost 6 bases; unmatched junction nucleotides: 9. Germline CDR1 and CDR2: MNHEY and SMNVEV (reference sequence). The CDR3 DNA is TGTGCCAGCAGTCCCGTGACAGGGTTTAAGACCCAGTACTTC. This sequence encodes CASSPVTGFKTQYF.

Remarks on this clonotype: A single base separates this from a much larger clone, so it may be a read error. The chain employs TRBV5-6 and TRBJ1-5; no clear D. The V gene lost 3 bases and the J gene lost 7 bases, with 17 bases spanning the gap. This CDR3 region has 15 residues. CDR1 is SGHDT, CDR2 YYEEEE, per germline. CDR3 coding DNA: TGTGCCAGCAGCTCTACAGAGAGCCTGGGACAGCCCCAGCATTTT. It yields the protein CASSSTESLGQPQHF.

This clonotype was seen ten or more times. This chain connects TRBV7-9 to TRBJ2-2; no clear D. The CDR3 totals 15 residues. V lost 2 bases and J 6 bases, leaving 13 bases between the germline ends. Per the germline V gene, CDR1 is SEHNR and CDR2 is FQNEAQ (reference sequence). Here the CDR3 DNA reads TGTGCCAGCAGCTTACTCACAGTTTCGTCCGGGGAGCTGTTTTTT. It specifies CASSLLTVSSGELFF.

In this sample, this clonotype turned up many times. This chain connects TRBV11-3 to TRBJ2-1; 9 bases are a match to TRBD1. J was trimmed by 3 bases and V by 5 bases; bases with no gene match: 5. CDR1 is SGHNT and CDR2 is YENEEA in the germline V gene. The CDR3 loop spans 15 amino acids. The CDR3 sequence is CASSQDRGGYNEQFF. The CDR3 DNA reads TGTGCCAGCAGCCAGGACAGGGGAGGCTACAATGAGCAGTTCTTC. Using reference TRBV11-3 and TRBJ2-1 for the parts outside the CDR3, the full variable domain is EAGVVQSPRYKIIEKKQPVAFWCNPISGHNTLYWYLQNLGQGPELLIRYENEEAVDDSQLPKDRFSAERLKGVDSTLKIQPAELGDSAVYLCASSQDRGGYNEQFFGPGTRLTVL.